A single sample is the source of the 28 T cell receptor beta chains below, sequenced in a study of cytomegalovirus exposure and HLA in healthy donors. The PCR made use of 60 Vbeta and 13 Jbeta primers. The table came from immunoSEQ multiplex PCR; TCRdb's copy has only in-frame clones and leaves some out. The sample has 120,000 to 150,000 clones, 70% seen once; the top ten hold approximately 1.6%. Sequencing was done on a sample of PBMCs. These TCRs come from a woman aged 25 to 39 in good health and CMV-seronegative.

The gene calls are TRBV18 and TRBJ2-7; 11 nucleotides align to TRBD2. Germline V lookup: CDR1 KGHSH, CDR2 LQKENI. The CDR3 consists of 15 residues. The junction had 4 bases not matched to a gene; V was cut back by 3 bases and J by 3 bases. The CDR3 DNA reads TGTGCCAGCTCACCCCCGACTAGCGGGATCTACGAGCAGTACTTC. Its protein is CASSPPTSGIYEQYF.

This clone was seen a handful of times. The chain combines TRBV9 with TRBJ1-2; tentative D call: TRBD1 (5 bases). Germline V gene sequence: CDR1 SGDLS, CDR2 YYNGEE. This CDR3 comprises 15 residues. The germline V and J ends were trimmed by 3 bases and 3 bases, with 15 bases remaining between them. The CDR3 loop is CASSESLGGDYGYTF. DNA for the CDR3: TGTGCCAGCAGCGAGAGCCTTGGAGGGGACTATGGCTACACCTTC.

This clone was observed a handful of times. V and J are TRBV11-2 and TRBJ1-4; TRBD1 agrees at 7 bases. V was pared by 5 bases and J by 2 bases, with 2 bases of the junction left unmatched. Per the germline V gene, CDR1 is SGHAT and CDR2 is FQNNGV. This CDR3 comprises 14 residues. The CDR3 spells CASSRGQTNEKLFF. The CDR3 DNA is TGTGCCAGCAGCCGGGGACAGACTAATGAAAAACTGTTTTTT.

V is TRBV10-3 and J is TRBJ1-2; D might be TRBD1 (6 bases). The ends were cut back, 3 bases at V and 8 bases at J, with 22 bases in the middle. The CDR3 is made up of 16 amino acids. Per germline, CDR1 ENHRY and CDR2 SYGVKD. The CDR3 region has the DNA TGTGCCATCAGTGACTCGACAACGGGGGGCGCGGAAGGCTACACCTTC. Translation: CAISDSTTGGAEGYTF.

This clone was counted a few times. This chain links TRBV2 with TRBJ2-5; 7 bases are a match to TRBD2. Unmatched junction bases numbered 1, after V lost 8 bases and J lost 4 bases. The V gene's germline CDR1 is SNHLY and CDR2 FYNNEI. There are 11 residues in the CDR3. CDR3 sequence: CASRGRETQYF. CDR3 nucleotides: TGTGCCAGCCGCGGGAGAGAGACCCAGTACTTC.

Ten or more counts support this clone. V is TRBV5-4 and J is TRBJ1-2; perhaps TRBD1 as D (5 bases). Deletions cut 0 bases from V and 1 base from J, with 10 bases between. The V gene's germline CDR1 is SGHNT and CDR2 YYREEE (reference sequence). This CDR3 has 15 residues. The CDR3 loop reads CASSLVTGGNYGYTF. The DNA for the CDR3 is TGTGCCAGCAGCTTGGTAACAGGCGGTAACTATGGCTACACCTTC.

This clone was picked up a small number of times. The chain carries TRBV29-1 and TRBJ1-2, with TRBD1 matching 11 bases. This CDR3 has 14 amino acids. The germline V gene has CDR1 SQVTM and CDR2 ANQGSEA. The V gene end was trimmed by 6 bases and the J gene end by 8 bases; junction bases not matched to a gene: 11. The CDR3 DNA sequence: TGCAGCGTGTGGAAGGGACAGGGGGTAGGAGGCTACACCTTC. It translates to CSVWKGQGVGGYTF.

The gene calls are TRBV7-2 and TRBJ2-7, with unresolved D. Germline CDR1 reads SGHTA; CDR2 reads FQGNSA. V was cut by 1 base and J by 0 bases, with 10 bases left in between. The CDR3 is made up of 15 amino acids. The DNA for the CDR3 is TGTGCCAGCAGCTTAGTGGCCGGTAGCTCCTACGAGCAGTACGTC. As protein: CASSLVAGSSYEQYV.

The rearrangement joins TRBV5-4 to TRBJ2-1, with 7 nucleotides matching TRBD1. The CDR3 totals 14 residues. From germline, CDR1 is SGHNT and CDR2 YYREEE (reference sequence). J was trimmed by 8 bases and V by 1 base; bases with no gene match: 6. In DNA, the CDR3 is TGTGCCAGCAGCTTGCAGGGGGTACGCGATGAGCAGTTCTTC. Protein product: CASSLQGVRDEQFF.

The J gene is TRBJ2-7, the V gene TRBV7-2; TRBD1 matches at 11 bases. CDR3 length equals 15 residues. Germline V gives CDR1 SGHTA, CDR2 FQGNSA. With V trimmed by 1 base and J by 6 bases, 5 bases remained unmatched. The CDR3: CASSLVGQGATEQYF. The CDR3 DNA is TGTGCCAGCAGCTTAGTTGGACAGGGGGCTACCGAGCAGTACTTC.

The CDR3 sequence is CSAGGGRQPQHF. In nucleotides, the CDR3 is TGCAGCGCCGGGGGGGGGCGGCAGCCCCAGCATTTT. This chain joins TRBV29-1 and TRBJ1-5; D is perhaps TRBD1 (6 bases). This CDR3 has 12 residues. From germline, CDR1 is SQVTM and CDR2 ANQGSEA. The ends were cut back, 7 bases at V and 7 bases at J, with 14 bases in the middle.

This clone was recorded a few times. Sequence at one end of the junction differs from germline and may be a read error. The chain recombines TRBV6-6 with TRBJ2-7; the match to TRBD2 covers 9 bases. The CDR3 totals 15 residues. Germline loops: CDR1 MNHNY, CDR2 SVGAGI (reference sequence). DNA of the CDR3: TGTGCCAGCAGTACGAGCGGGAGGCCATCCTCCGAGCAGTACTTC. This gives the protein CASSTSGRPSSEQYF.

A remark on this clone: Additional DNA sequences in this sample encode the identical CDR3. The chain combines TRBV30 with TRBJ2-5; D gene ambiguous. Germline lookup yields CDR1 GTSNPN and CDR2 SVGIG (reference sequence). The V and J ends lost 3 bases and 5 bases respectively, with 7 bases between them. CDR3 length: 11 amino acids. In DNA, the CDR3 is TGTGCCTGGAGCCCCCTTGAGACCCAGTACTTC. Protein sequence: CAWSPLETQYF.

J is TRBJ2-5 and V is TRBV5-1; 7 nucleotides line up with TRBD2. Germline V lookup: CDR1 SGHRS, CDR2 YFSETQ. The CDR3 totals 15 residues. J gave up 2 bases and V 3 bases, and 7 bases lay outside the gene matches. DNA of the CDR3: TGCGCCAGCAGCTCGCCCCTGGGAGGGCAAGAGACCCAGTACTTC. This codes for CASSSPLGGQETQYF.

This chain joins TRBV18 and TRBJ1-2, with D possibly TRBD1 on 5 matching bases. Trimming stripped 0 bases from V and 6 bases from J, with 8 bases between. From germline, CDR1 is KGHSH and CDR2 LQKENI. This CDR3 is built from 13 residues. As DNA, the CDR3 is TGTGCCAGCTCACCACCAGGGGCAGATGGCTACACCTTC. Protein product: CASSPPGADGYTF.

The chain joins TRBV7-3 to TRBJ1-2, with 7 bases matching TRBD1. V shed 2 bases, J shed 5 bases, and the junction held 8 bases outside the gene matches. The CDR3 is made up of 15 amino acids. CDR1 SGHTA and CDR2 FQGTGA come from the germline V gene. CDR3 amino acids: CASSLGGGPTYGYTF. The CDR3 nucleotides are TGTGCCAGCAGCTTAGGAGGGGGCCCCACGTATGGCTACACCTTC.

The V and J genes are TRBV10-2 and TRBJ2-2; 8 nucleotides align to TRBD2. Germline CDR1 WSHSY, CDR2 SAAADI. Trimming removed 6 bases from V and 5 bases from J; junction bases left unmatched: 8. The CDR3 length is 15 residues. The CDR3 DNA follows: TGCGCCAGCAGGTCTAGCGGGCAAGGGACCGGGGAGCTGTTTTTT. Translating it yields CASRSSGQGTGELFF.

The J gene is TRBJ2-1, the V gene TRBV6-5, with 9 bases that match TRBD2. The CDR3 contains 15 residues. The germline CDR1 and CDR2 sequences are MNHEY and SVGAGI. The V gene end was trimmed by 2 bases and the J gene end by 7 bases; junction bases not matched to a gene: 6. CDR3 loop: CASSYRRGGGNEQFF. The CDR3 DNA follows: TGTGCCAGCAGTTACAGGCGGGGGGGTGGGAATGAGCAGTTCTTC.

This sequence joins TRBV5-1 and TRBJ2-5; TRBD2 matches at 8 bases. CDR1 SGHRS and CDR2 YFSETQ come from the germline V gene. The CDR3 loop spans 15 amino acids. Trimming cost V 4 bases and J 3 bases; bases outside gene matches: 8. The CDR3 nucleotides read TGCGCCAGCAGCCGGGGGGGCAGGGAGGAAGAGACCCAGTACTTC. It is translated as CASSRGGREEETQYF. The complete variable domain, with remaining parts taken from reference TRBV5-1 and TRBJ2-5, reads KAGVTQTPRYLIKTRGQQVTLSCSPISGHRSVSWYQQTPGQGLQFLFEYFSETQRNKGNFPGRFSGRQFSNSRSEMNVSTLELGDSALYLCASSRGGREEETQYFGPGTRLLVL.

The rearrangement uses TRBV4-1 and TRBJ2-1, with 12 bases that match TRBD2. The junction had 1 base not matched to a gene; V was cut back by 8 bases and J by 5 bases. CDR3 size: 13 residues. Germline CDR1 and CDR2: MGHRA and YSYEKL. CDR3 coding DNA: TGCGCCAGCCGACTAGCGGGAGACAATGAGCAGTTCTTC. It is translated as CASRLAGDNEQFF.

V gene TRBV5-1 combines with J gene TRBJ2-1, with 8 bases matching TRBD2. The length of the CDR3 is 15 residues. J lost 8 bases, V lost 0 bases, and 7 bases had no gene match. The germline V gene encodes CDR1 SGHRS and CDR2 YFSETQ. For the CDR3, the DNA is TGCGCCAGCAGCTTGGTCCCTAGCGGGTTCGATGAGCAGTTCTTC. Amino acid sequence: CASSLVPSGFDEQFF.

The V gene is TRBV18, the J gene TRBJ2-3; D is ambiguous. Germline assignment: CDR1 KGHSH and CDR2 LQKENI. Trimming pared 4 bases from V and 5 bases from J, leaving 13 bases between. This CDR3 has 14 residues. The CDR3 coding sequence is TGTGCCAGCTCACAATACACAACGGGAGATACGCAGTATTTT. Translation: CASSQYTTGDTQYF.

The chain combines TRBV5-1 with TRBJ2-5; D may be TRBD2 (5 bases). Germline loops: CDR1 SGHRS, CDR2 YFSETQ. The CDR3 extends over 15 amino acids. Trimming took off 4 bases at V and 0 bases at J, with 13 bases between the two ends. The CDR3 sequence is CASSIVLGNQETQYF. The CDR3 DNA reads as TGCGCCAGCAGCATCGTACTAGGAAACCAAGAGACCCAGTACTTC.

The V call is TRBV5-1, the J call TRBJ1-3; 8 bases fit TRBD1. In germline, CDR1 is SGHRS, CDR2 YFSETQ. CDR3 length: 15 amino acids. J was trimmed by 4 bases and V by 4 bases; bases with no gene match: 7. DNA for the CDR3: TGCGCCAGCAGCGAGCAGGGGGCGAGGGGAAACACCATATATTTT. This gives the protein CASSEQGARGNTIYF. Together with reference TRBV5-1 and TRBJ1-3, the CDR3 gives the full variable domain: KAGVTQTPRYLIKTRGQQVTLSCSPISGHRSVSWYQQTPGQGLQFLFEYFSETQRNKGNFPGRFSGRQFSNSRSEMNVSTLELGDSALYLCASSEQGARGNTIYFGEGSWLTVV.

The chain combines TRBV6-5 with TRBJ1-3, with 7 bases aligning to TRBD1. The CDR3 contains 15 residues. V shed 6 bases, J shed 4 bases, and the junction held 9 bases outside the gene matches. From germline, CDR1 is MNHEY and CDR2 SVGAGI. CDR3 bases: TGTGCCAGCAGGCCTACAGGGACAGAGGGAAACACCATATATTTT. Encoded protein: CASRPTGTEGNTIYF.

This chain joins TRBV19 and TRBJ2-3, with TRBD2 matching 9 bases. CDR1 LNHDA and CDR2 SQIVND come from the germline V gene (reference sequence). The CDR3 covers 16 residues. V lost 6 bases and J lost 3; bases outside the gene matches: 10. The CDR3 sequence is CASSTSGSRGTDTQYF. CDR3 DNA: TGTGCCAGTAGCACTAGCGGGTCAAGGGGTACAGATACGCAGTATTTT.

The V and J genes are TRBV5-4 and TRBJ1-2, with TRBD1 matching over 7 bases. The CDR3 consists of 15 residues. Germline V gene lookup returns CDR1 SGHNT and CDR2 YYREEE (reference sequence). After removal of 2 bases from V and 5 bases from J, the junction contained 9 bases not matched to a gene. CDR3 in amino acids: CASSLSWQGVYGYTF. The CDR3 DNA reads TGTGCCAGCAGCTTAAGTTGGCAGGGGGTGTATGGCTACACCTTC.

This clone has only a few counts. CDR3 protein: CASSPSGQGRGYTF. DNA of the CDR3: TGTGCCAGCAGCCCCTCGGGACAGGGGAGGGGCTACACCTTC. The genes are TRBV4-2 and TRBJ1-2, with TRBD1 matching 10 bases. The CDR3 runs to 14 residues. Germline V gives CDR1 LGHNA, CDR2 YNFKEQ. The junction had 7 bases not matched to a gene; V was cut back by 4 bases and J by 8 bases.